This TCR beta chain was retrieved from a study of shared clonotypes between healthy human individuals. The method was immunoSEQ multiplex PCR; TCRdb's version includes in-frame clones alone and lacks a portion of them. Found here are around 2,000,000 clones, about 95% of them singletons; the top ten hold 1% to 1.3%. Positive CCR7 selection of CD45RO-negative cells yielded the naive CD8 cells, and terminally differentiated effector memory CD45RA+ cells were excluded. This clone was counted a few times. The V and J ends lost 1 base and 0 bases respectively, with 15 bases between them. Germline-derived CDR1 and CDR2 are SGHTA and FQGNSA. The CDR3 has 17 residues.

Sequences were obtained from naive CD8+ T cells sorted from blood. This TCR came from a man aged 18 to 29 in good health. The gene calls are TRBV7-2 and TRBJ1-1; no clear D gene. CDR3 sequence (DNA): TGTGCCAGCAGCTTAGTGGGGATAGGGTTTATGAACACTGAAGCTTTCTTT. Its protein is CASSLVGIGFMNTEAFF.